The clone carrying this TCR beta chain was seen ten or more times. What it binds is not known. Amplified regions were TCR beta CDR3 sequences from RNA transcripts. In the first-round RT-PCR of the TCR CDR3, the HTBI primer set was used. Each CDR3 protein is one row after TCRdb ran MiXCR on the multiplex PCR reads. The sample consists of about 330,000 distinct CDR3 sequences, approximately 13% of them appearing once. These data are taken from a study of T cells in Graves' hyperthyroidism and ophthalmopathy. Study results and caveats: Stable hyperthyroidism and ophthalmopathy were separated using 13 V-J signatures. Among clonotypes expanded in thyroid above 0.001, most were also found in blood.

This CDR3 region has 14 residues. Germline CDR1 and CDR2: DFQATT and SNEGSKA (reference sequence). Trimming pared 6 bases from V and 0 bases from J, leaving 12 bases between. The chain couples TRBV20-1 to TRBJ2-1; D is ambiguous. The sequence derives from a woman aged 40 to 50 with Graves' ophthalmopathy. Sequences were obtained from blood. DNA for the CDR3: TGCAGTGCCCCGACACCGAGCTCCTACAATGAGCAGTTCTTC. Its translation is CSAPTPSSYNEQFF.